The clone carrying this T cell receptor (beta chain) was detected a few times. The germline V gene encodes CDR1 DFQATT and CDR2 SNEGSKA (reference sequence). V lost 4 bases and J 3 bases, leaving 19 bases between the germline ends. The CDR3 covers 15 residues. This sample stems from a study of T cells of healthy individuals. TCRdb reprocessed the 5' RACE reads with MiXCR, giving one entry per CDR3 protein. The sample has nearly 100,000 distinct CDR3 sequences, 15% to 20% seen once. V and J are TRBV20-1 and TRBJ2-7; a weak D match, TRBD2 (6 bases). The clonotype originates from a human donor in good health. The CDR3 loop reads CSAIKPLATYYEQYF. The CDR3 DNA is TGCAGTGCTATTAAACCCCTAGCGACTTACTACGAGCAGTACTTC.